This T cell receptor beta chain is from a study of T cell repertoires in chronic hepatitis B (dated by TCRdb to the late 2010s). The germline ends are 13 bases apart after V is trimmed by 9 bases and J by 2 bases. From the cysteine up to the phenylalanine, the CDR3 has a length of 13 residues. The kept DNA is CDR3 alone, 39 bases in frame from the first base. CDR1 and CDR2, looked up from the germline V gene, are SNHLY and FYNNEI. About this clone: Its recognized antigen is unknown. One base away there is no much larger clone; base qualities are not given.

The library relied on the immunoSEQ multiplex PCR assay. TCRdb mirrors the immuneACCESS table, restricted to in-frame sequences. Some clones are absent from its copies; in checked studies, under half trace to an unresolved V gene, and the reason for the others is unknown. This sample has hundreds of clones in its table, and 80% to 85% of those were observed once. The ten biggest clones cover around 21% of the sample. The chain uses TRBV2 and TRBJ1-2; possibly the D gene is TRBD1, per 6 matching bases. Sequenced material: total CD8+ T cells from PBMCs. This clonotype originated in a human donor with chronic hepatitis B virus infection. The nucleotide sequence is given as TGTGCCAGTGAACAGGGATACAACTATGGCTACACCTTC. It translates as CASEQGYNYGYTF.